Sequencing of this T cell receptor beta chain was carried out in a study of T-cell reconstitution after alpha-beta-depleted transplantation in children. The CDR3 spans 19 residues. The germline gives CDR1 MNHEY, CDR2 SVGEGT. Between the trimmed V and J ends, which lost 1 base and 0 bases, there was a span of 19 bases. This sample's TCRbeta library carried unique molecular identifier barcodes. MiXCR was run by TCRdb on the PCR reads, yielding one entry per CDR3 protein. The sample records about 610,000 distinct CDR3 sequences, 8% to 11% being singletons. This chain links TRBV6-2 or TRBV6-3 with TRBJ2-1; maybe TRBD1 (5 bases). This clonotype was obtained from a human donor who donated a stem cell graft to a child with acute myeloid leukemia. The sample in question was PBMCs from the stem cell graft donor, obtained from the stem cell graft. CDR3 residues: CASSYLVFDRGYSYNEQFF. The CDR3 DNA reads TGTGCCAGCAGTTACTTGGTTTTTGACAGAGGTTACTCCTACAATGAGCAGTTCTTC.